The rows below give T cell receptor beta chains drawn from one sample of a study of T cells in Graves' hyperthyroidism and ophthalmopathy. MiXCR, applied by TCRdb to the multiplex PCR reads, yields one record per CDR3 protein. The data show nearly 600,000 distinct CDR3 sequences, 12% to 15% seen once. The sequenced sample was blood. The receptors were gathered from a woman under 30 with Graves' ophthalmopathy. Both conserved end residues are part of each CDR3. Fields, in order: J gene, V gene, D gene, clone size, CDR3 DNA, CDR3 protein. The D gene is left open where the match is weak. Rows give clone size only sometimes, using once, few, many, or a class for an expanded clone.

>TRBJ2-1|TRBV7-2|.|.
TGTGCCAGCAGCTCAAGCGATACCTTCTTCTACAATGAGCAGTTCTTC
CASSSSDTFFYNEQFF
>TRBJ2-3|TRBV11-3|.|few
TGTGCCAGCAGCCTCCTCGAGGCTGTAGATACGCAGTATTTT
CASSLLEAVDTQYF
>TRBJ2-3|TRBV2|.|many
TGTGCCAGCAGTGGATGGGGCGGGCGGAGGCGGATCACAGATACGCAGTATTTT
CASSGWGGRRRITDTQYF
>TRBJ2-5|TRBV7-8|TRBD1|many
TGTGCCAGCAGCTGGGGACAGAGGGGAGAGACCCAGTACTTC
CASSWGQRGETQYF
>TRBJ1-2|TRBV7-9|.|many
TGTGCCAGCAGCTTAGCGGGTCTTGCAGGAATTAACTATGGCTACACCTTC
CASSLAGLAGINYGYTF
>TRBJ2-1|TRBV11-3|TRBD2|many
TGTGCCAGCAGCTTAATGGCTAGCGGGAGTCCGAATGAGCAGTTCTTC
CASSLMASGSPNEQFF
>TRBJ1-1|TRBV18|.|.
TGTGCCAGCTCACCCCAACCACCGGGGGGGGAAGCTTTCTTT
CASSPQPPGGEAFF
>TRBJ2-5|TRBV28|TRBD2|many
TGTGCCAGCAGTCCCGTTATAGCGGTTGGGGGGGACCAAGAGACCCAGTACTTC
CASSPVIAVGGDQETQYF
>TRBJ2-1|TRBV19|TRBD1|.
TGTGCCAGTAGTATAGGGACAGGTCAACACAATGAGCAGTTCTTC
CASSIGTGQHNEQFF
>TRBJ2-1|TRBV27|TRBD2|few
TGTGCCAGCAGGAGAGGGACTAGCGGGAGGGCCGACAATGAGCAGTTCTTC
CASRRGTSGRADNEQFF
>TRBJ1-5|TRBV24-1|TRBD1|many
TGTGCCACCAGTAACAGGGGTAGCAATCAGCCCCAGCATTTT
CATSNRGSNQPQHF
>TRBJ2-7|TRBV6-2/TRBV6-3|TRBD1|.
TGTGCCAGCAGTTACTCGGGCAGGGGGAGCTCCTACGAGCAGTACTTC
CASSYSGRGSSYEQYF
>TRBJ2-4|TRBV28|.|.
TGTGCCAGCAGTACCCAAGGGGGAGCGAACATTCAGTACTTC
CASSTQGGANIQYF
>TRBJ2-1|TRBV19|.|.
TGTGCCAGTAGTATGGAAGCGGTCACTACTATCAGCTCCTACAATGAGCAGTTCTTC
CASSMEAVTTISSYNEQFF
>TRBJ2-5|TRBV6-1|TRBD2|many
TGTGCCAGCAGTCCCGCCGGGACTAGCGGCATTCAAGAGACCCAGTACTTC
CASSPAGTSGIQETQYF
>TRBJ1-2|TRBV19|.|few
TGTGCCAGTAGTATAAATGGCCATCCGGAAGGCTACACCTTC
CASSINGHPEGYTF
>TRBJ2-3|TRBV11-2|TRBD2|.
TGTGCCAGCAGCTTTTTAATGGGGGGGGCAGATACGCAGTATTTT
CASSFLMGGADTQYF
>TRBJ2-1|TRBV6-1|TRBD2|many
TGTGCCAGCAGTATAGCGGGAGGGCCCTCCGATGAGCAGTTCTTC
CASSIAGGPSDEQFF
>TRBJ1-6|TRBV30|.|many
TGTGCCTGGAGTAGCCCACACTCCTATAATTCACCCCTCCACTTT
CAWSSPHSYNSPLHF
>TRBJ2-1|TRBV7-3|TRBD1|.
TGTGCCAGCAGCATAGACAGGGAAAGTGAGCAGTTCTTC
CASSIDRESEQFF
>TRBJ1-1|TRBV7-6|.|.
TGTGCCAGCAGCTTAGCGGAAGGGGCGAACACTGAAGCTTTCTTT
CASSLAEGANTEAFF
>TRBJ2-2|TRBV6-1|TRBD1|few
TGTGCCAGCGGGACAGGGGGTACCGGGGAGCTGTTTTTT
CASGTGGTGELFF
>TRBJ2-3|TRBV24-1|TRBD2|many
TGTGCCACCAGTGATTTAAACGGCGGGAGGGCCTACGATACGCAGTATTTT
CATSDLNGGRAYDTQYF
>TRBJ2-5|TRBV11-3|.|once
TGTGCCAGCAGCTTAGGTGGCTTAAATGGGGAGACCCAGTACTTC
CASSLGGLNGETQYF
>TRBJ1-1|TRBV6-1|TRBD1|many
TGTGCCAGCAGCGATTACAGGGGCACTGAAGCTTTCTTT
CASSDYRGTEAFF
>TRBJ1-6|TRBV9|.|few
TGTGCCAGCAGCGTCAAAAGGGTAGATTCACCCCTCCACTTT
CASSVKRVDSPLHF
>TRBJ2-4|TRBV4-3|.|few
TGCGCCAGCAGCCTCAGGCTCGACAGCTGGGGACGTCCTATAGCCAAAAACATTCAGTACTTC
CASSLRLDSWGRPIAKNIQYF
>TRBJ1-1|TRBV11-2|TRBD1|many
TGTGCCAGCAGACTAGAAGGGACAGGGTTGGGCGCTGAAGCTTTCTTT
CASRLEGTGLGAEAFF
>TRBJ1-5|TRBV3-1|.|many
TGTGCCAGCAGCCAAGGGACGGGGGGAAGCAATCAGCCCCAGCATTTT
CASSQGTGGSNQPQHF
>TRBJ2-7|TRBV7-9|.|few
TGTGCCAGCAGCTCTTCGTTGCTGTACGAGCAGTACTTC
CASSSSLLYEQYF
>TRBJ1-3|TRBV5-4|TRBD1|.
TGTGCCAGCAGCTTCGGTGGGACAGGTCTCTCTGGAAACACCATATATTTT
CASSFGGTGLSGNTIYF
>TRBJ1-3|TRBV10-3|TRBD1|.
TGTGCCATCAGTGAGGGACAGGACTACTCTGGAAACACCATATATTTT
CAISEGQDYSGNTIYF
>TRBJ1-6|TRBV7-6|.|many
TGTGCCAGCAGCACCCACAGGGATGGATCACCCCTCCACTTT
CASSTHRDGSPLHF
>TRBJ1-2|TRBV7-6|.|many
TGTGCCAGCAGCTTGCTGGGCAGTTCTAGCTATGGCTACACCTTC
CASSLLGSSSYGYTF
>TRBJ2-7|TRBV28|TRBD2|.
TGTGCCAGCAGTTTAAGTTTGACTAGCGGGAGGGATGAGCAGTACTTC
CASSLSLTSGRDEQYF
>TRBJ2-5|TRBV9|.|.
TGTGCCAGCAGCGTAGAATCTTGGGGAGAGACCCAGTACTTC
CASSVESWGETQYF
>TRBJ2-5|TRBV12-3/TRBV12-4|TRBD2|.
TGTGCCAGCAGTTTATACACTAGCGGGAGGGTCCAAGAGACCCAGTACTTC
CASSLYTSGRVQETQYF
>TRBJ1-5|TRBV6-1|.|.
TGTGCCAGCAGTCACAGGCCGGTTAGCAATCAGCCCCAGCATTTT
CASSHRPVSNQPQHF
>TRBJ1-4|TRBV12-3/TRBV12-4|.|many
TGTGCCAGCAGTTTAATGGGGGAAAAACTGTTTTTT
CASSLMGEKLFF
>TRBJ1-1|TRBV5-5|TRBD1|many
TGTGCCAGCAGCCCTCGGACAGGGGATGATGATGAAGCTTTCTTT
CASSPRTGDDDEAFF
>TRBJ1-3|TRBV3-1|TRBD1|many
TGTGCCAGCAGGGGCAGGGGGACAAACACCATATATTTT
CASRGRGTNTIYF
>TRBJ2-7|TRBV10-3|TRBD2|many
TGTGCCATCAGTGAGTCACCGGGGGGGCTCGAGCAGTACTTC
CAISESPGGLEQYF
>TRBJ2-2|TRBV2|.|.
TGTGCCAGCAGAGGATGGGCAGCAAACACCGGGGAGCTGTTTTTT
CASRGWAANTGELFF
>TRBJ1-3|TRBV5-6|.|many
TGTGCCAGCAGCTTGGCCCGCATATCTGGAAACACCATATATTTT
CASSLARISGNTIYF
>TRBJ2-2|TRBV2|.|.
TGTGCCACCAAAAGATGGGGGGGCATGAACACCGGGGAGCTGTTTTTT
CATKRWGGMNTGELFF
>TRBJ1-1|TRBV6-6|.|many
TGTGCCAGCAGTTACTCCCGACGGGCGAACACTGAAGCTTTCTTT
CASSYSRRANTEAFF
>TRBJ1-2|TRBV28|.|many
TGTGCCAGCAGAGGCATCTATGGCTACACCTTC
CASRGIYGYTF
>TRBJ2-1|TRBV9|.|few
TGTGCCAGCAGAACCCTACTCCCGGACAATGAGCAGTTCTTC
CASRTLLPDNEQFF
>TRBJ2-3|TRBV6-1|TRBD2|many
TGTGCCAGCAGAGGCAGACTAGCGGGAGGAGACACAGATACGCAGTATTTT
CASRGRLAGGDTDTQYF
>TRBJ1-1|TRBV20-1|TRBD1|many
TGCAGTGCTCTAAGTTTTGGACAGGGGGCCACTGAAGCTTTCTTT
CSALSFGQGATEAFF
>TRBJ2-1|TRBV20-1|.|many
TGCAGTGCTAGACCTGGCGAGGTGAATGAGCAGTTCTTC
CSARPGEVNEQFF
>TRBJ1-4|TRBV7-9|.|few
TGTGCCAGCAGCTTATCCCCCGAGGGGGAAAAACTGTTTTTT
CASSLSPEGEKLFF
>TRBJ2-5|TRBV7-2|TRBD2|many
TGTGCCTCCGGGAGGGGACACCTCCAAGAGACCCAGTACTTC
CASGRGHLQETQYF
>TRBJ2-1|TRBV9|.|many
TGTGCCAGCAGCGTAGTGGGGTGGGGTTACAATGAGCAGTTCTTC
CASSVVGWGYNEQFF
>TRBJ1-6|TRBV30|TRBD1|many
TGTGCCTGGAGTGCGGGACAGCCTAATTCACCCCTCCACTTT
CAWSAGQPNSPLHF
>TRBJ2-1|TRBV7-3|.|many
TGTGCCAGCGCCGAACCGGGGGATGAGCAGTTCTTC
CASAEPGDEQFF